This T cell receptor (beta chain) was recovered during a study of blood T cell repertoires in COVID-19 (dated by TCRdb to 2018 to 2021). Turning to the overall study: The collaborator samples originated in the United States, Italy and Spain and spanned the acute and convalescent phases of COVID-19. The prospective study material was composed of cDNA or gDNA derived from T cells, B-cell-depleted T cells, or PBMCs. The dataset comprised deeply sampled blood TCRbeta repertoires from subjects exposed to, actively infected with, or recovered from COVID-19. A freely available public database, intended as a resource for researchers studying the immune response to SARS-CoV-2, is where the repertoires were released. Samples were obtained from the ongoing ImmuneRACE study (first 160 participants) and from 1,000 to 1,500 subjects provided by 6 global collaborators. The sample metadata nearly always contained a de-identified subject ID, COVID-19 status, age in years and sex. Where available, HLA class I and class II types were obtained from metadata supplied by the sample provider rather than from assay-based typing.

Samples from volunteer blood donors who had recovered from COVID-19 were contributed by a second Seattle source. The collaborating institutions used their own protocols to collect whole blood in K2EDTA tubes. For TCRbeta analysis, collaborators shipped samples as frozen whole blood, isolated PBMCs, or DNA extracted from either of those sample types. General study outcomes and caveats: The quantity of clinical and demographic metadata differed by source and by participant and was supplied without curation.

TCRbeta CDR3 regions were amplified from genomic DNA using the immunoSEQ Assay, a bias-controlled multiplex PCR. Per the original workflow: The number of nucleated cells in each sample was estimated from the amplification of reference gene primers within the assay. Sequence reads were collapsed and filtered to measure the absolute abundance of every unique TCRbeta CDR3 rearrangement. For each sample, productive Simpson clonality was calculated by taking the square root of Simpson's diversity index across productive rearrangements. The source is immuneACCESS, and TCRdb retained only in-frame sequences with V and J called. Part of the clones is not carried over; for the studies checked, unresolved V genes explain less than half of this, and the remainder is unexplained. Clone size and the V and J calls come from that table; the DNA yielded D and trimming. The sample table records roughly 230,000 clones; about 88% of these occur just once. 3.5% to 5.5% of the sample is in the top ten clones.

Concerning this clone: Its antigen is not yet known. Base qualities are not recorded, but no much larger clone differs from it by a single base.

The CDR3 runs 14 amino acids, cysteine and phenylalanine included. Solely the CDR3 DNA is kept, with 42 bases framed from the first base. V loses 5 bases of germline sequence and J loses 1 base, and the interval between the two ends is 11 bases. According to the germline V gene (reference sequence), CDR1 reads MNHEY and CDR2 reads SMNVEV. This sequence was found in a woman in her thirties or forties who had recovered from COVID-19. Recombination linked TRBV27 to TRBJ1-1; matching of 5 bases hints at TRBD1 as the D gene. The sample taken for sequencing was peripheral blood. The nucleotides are TGTGCCAGCAGTAAGGGGCCAGGGAACACTGAAGCTTTCTTT. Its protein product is CASSKGPGNTEAFF.